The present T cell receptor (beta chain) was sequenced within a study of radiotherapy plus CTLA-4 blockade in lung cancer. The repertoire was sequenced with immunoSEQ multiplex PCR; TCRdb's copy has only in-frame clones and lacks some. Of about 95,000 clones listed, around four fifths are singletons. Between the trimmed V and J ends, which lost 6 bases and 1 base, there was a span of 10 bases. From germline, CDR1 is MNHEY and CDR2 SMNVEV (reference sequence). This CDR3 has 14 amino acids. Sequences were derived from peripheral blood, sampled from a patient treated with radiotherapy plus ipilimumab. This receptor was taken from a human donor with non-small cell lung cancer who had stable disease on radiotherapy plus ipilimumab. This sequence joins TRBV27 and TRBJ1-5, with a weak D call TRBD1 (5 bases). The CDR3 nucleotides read TGTGCCAGCAGGGGGGGACCGAGCAATCAGCCCCAGCATTTT. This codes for CASRGGPSNQPQHF.